The present TCR beta chain was sequenced within a study of cytomegalovirus exposure and HLA in healthy donors. PCR was performed using 60 Vbeta and 13 Jbeta primers. The table came from immunoSEQ multiplex PCR; TCRdb's copy has only in-frame clones and leaves some out. The sample includes about 120,000 clones, approximately 80% seen only once; the top ten take approximately 5%. The germline V gene has CDR1 SGDLS and CDR2 YYNGEE. V was shortened by 1 base and J by 0 bases, with 13 bases between the two germline ends. The CDR3 totals 16 residues. This clone appeared once. The specimen was PBMCs. The origin of this receptor is a woman in her twenties or thirties in good health and CMV-seropositive. The V and J genes are TRBV9 and TRBJ1-1; D is perhaps TRBD1 (5 bases). Written as DNA, the CDR3 is TGTGCCAGCAGCGTACTCTGGGGCGAACTGAACACTGAAGCTTTCTTT. Translating it yields CASSVLWGELNTEAFF.